This T cell receptor (beta chain) comes out of a study of radiation and T cells in renal cell carcinoma. Study outcomes and limitations: Without pretreatment biopsies, baseline tumor clonotype presence was undetermined.

Trimming pared 5 bases from V and 6 bases from J, leaving 13 bases between. The CDR3 covers 13 residues. CDR1 and CDR2 (germline): SGHVS, FNYEAQ. The table came from immunoSEQ multiplex PCR; TCRdb's copy has only in-frame clones and leaves some out. The sample lists 97,000 or so clones, 84% occurring once. Documented time point: blood 4 weeks post-SBRT, at nephrectomy. The treatment here: 15 Gy SBRT to primary tumor, nephrectomy 4 weeks later. Serial blood draws occurred at baseline and 2 and 4 weeks post-SBRT. Comment on this clone: The antigen is not known.

The TCR originated in a man aged 60 to 69 with renal cell carcinoma. The sample here was blood, taken from a patient whose treatment included radiotherapy and nephrectomy. The V gene is TRBV7-6, the J gene TRBJ1-1, with unresolved D. The CDR3 spells CASSLTGWSEAFF. Here the CDR3 DNA reads TGTGCCAGCAGCCTAACTGGGTGGTCTGAAGCTTTCTTT.